The TCR beta chain described here comes from a study of OX40 agonist ivuxolimab in advanced cancers. Study-level points and caveats: Those patients achieving a partial response at 0.1-3.0 mg/kg showed among the lowest clonal expansion.

The method was immunoSEQ multiplex PCR; TCRdb's version includes in-frame clones alone and lacks a portion of them. The sample records around 100,000 clones, more than 85% being singletons. The CDR3 is made up of 17 amino acids. CDR1 and CDR2 from the germline V gene are LNHDA and SQIVND (reference sequence). The germline V and J ends were trimmed by 6 bases and 1 base, with 21 bases remaining between them. For this clone: Its antigen is not known.

The material was CD4+ or CD8+ T cells sorted from blood, obtained in a trial of the OX40 agonist ivuxolimab. This TCR was recovered from an adult with an advanced solid tumor such as melanoma, head and neck, liver or kidney cancer. The rearrangement uses TRBV19 and TRBJ1-1; possibly TRBD1 for D (5 bases). The CDR3 here is CASRLRGRQITNTEAFF. For the CDR3, the DNA is TGTGCCAGTAGACTTAGGGGCCGACAGATTACGAACACTGAAGCTTTCTTT.